The sequence of this T cell receptor (beta chain) was determined in a study of technical replicates of blood from a handful of donors. Clones were sequenced by immunoSEQ multiplex PCR, and TCRdb holds only the in-frame ones, with some missing. The sample has tens of thousands of clones, roughly nine tenths seen once. V trimming: 2 bases; J trimming: 5 bases; junction bases outside the gene matches: 3. The length of the CDR3 is 15 residues. CDR1 is MNHEY, CDR2 SMNVEV, per germline (reference sequence). The chain couples TRBV27 to TRBJ1-2, with 12 bases aligning to TRBD1. Sequencing input: T cells isolated from PBMCs. This sequence was found in a human donor in good health. CDR3 amino acids: CASSLGGQGAYGYTF. The CDR3 DNA reads TGTGCCAGCAGTTTAGGGGGACAGGGGGCATATGGCTACACCTTC.